The clone carrying this TCR beta chain was counted only a few times. This sample stems from a study of graft-versus-host responses after intestinal transplantation. TCRdb's table, derived via immunoSEQ multiplex PCR, lists solely in-frame clones and lacks some. Among about 21,000 clones listed, about 45% were seen once. V gave up 0 bases and J gave up 11 bases, with 20 bases separating them. CDR1 and CDR2 (germline): SEHNR, FQNEAQ (reference sequence). There are 16 residues in the CDR3. Dividing CFSE-low CD3+CD4+ and CD3+CD8+ responders were isolated by sorting after the reaction. The clonotype comes from a human patient who received an intestinal transplant. Sequencing used alloreactive CD4+ T cells from a mixed lymphocyte reaction culture, obtained before intestinal transplant. As for subset: CFSE-low proliferating T cells sorted from roughly six-day pre-transplant mixed lymphocyte reaction (GvH or HvG direction). This sequence joins TRBV7-9 and TRBJ1-5, with a tentative D call TRBD1 (5 bases). The CDR3 sequence: CASSLALGALVGTQHF. The CDR3 nucleotides are TGTGCCAGCAGCTTAGCCCTTGGGGCCCTGGTGGGGACCCAGCATTTT.